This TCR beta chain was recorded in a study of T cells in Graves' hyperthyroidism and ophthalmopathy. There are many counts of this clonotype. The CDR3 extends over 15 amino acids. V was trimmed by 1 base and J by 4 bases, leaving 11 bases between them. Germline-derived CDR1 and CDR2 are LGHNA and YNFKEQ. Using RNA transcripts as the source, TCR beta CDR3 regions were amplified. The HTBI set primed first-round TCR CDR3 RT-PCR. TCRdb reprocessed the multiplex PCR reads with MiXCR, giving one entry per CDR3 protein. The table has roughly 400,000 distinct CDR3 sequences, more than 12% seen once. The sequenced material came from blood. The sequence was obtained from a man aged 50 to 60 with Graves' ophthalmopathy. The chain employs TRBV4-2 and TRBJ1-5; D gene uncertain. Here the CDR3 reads CASSQVGGGNQPQHF. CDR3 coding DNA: TGTGCCAGCAGCCAAGTCGGAGGAGGAAATCAGCCCCAGCATTTT.